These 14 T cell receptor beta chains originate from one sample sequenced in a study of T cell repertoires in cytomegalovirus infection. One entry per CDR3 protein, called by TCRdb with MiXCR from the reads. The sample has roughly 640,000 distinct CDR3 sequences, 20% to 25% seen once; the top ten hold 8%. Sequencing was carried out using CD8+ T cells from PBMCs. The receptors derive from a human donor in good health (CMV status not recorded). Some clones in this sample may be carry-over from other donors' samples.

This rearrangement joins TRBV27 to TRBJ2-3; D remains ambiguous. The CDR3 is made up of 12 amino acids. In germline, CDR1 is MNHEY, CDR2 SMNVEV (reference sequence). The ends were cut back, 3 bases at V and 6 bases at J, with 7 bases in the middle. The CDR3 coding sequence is TGTGCCAGCAGTTTTATGAGCGATACGCAGTATTTT. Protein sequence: CASSFMSDTQYF.

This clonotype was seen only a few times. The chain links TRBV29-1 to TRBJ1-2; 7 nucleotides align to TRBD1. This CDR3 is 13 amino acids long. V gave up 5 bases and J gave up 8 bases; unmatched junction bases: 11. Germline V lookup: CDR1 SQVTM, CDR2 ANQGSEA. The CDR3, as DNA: TGCAGCGTTCCCCACGCAGGGGGTAACGGCTACACCTTC. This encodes CSVPHAGGNGYTF. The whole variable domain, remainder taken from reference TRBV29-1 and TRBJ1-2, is SAVISQKPSRDICQRGTSLTIQCQVDSQVTMMFWYRQQPGQSLTLIATANQGSEATYESGFVIDKFPISRPNLTFSTLTVSNMSPEDSSIYLCSVPHAGGNGYTFGSGTRLTVV.

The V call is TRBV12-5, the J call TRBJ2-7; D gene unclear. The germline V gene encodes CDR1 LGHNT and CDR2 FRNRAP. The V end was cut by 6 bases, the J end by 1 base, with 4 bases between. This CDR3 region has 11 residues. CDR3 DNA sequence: TGTGCTAGTGGGGAATCCTACGAGCAGTACTTC. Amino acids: CASGESYEQYF.

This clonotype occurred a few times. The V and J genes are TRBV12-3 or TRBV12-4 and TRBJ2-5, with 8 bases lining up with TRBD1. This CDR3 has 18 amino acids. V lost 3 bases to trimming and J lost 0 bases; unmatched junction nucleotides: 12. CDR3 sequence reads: CASSLTPLQTGDQETQYF. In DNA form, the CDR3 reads TGTGCCAGCAGTTTGACCCCGCTACAGACAGGGGACCAAGAGACCCAGTACTTC.

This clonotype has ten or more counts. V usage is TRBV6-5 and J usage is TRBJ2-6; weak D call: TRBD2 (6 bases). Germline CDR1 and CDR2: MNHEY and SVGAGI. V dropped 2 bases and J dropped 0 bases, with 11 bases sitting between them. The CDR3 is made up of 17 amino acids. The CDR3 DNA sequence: TGTGCCAGCAGTTACGGGGGGTCCCTCTCTGGGGCCAACGTCCTGACTTTC. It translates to CASSYGGSLSGANVLTF.

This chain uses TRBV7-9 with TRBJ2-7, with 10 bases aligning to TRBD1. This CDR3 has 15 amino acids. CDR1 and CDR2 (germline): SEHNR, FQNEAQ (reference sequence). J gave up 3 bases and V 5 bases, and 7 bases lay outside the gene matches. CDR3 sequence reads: CASSLQTGGYYEQYF. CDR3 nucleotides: TGTGCCAGCAGCCTTCAGACAGGGGGCTACTACGAGCAGTACTTC.

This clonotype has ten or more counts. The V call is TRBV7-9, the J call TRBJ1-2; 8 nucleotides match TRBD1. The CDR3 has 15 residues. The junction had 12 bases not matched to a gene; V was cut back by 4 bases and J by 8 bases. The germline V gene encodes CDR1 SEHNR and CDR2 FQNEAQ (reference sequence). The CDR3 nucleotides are TGTGCCAGCAGCTCCCCGACTGGACAGGGCGGAGGCTACACCTTC. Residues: CASSSPTGQGGGYTF.

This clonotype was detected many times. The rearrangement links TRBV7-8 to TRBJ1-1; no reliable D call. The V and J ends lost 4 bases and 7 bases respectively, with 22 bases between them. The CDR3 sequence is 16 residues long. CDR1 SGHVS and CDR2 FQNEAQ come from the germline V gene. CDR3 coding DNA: TGTGCCAGCAGCTGGAATACTCAGGACCCGAAGGGTGAAGCTTTCTTT. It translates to CASSWNTQDPKGEAFF.

CDR3 nucleotides: TGCAGTGCTGAAGGACTAGCGGGGGGCACGTATGAGCAGTTCTTC. Translated: CSAEGLAGGTYEQFF. V is TRBV20-1 and J is TRBJ2-1; 14 bases agree with TRBD2. The trim removed 5 bases at V and 8 bases at J, leaving 8 bases unmatched. Germline lookup yields CDR1 DFQATT and CDR2 SNEGSKA (reference sequence). This CDR3 contains 15 residues.

The CDR3 region has the DNA TGTGCCAGCAGCCAGCGTCCCAGCTCAGCGGGGGGGCACAATGAGCAGTTCTTC. Protein: CASSQRPSSAGGHNEQFF. This rearrangement joins TRBV4-2 to TRBJ2-1; 10 nucleotides line up with TRBD2. This CDR3 has 18 residues. The germline V gene has CDR1 LGHNA and CDR2 YNFKEQ. V was clipped by 3 bases and J by 5 bases; unmatched bases: 13.

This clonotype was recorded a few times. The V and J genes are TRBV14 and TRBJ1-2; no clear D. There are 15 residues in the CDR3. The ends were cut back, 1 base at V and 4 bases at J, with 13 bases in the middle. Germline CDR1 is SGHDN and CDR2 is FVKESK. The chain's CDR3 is CASSQGWGAGYGYTF. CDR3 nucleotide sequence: TGTGCCAGCAGCCAAGGATGGGGAGCCGGCTATGGCTACACCTTC. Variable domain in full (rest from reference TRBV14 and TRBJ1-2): EAGVTQFPSHSVIEKGQTVTLRCDPISGHDNLYWYRRVMGKEIKFLLHFVKESKQDESGMPNNRFLAERTGGTYSTLKVQPAELEDSGVYFCASSQGWGAGYGYTFGSGTRLTVV.

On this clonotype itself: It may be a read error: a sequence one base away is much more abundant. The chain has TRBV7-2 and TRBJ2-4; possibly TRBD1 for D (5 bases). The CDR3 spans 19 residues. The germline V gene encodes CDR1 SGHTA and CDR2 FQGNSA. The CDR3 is CARSLPPPAGPIDKNIQYF. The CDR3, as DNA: TGTGCCCGCAGCTTACCCCCCCCGGCAGGGCCCATAGACAAAAACATTCAGTACTTC. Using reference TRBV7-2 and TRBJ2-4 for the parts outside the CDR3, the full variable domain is GAGVSQSPSNKVTEKGKDVELRCDPISGHTALYWYRQSLGQGLEFLIYFQGNSAPDKSGLPSDRFSAERTGGSVSTLTIQRTQQEDSAVYLCARSLPPPAGPIDKNIQYFGAGTRLSVL.

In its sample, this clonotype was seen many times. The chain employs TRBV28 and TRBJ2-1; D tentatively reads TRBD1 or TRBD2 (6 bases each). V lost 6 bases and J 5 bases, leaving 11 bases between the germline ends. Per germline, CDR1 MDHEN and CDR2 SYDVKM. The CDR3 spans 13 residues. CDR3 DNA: TGTGCCAGCAGACCGGGGGCCGACAATGAGCAGTTCTTC. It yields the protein CASRPGADNEQFF.

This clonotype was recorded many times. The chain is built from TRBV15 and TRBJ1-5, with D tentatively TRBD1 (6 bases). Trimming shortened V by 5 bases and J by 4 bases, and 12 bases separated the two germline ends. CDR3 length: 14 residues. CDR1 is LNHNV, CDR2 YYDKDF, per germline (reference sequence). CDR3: CATSRQDGNQPQHF. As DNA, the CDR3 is TGTGCCACCAGCCGACAGGACGGGAATCAGCCCCAGCATTTT.